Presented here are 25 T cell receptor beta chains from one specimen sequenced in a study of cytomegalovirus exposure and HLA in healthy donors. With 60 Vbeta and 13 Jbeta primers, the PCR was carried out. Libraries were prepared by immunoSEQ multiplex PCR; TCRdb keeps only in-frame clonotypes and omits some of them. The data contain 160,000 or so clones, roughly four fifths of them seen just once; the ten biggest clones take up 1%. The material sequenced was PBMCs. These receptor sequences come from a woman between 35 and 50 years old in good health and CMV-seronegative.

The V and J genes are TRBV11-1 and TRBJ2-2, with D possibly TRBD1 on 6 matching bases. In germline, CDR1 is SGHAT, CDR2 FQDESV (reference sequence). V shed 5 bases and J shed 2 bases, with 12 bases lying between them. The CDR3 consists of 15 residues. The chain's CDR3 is CASSRRQVNTGELFF. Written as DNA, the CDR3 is TGTGCCAGCAGCCGGAGACAGGTTAACACCGGGGAGCTGTTTTTT.

CDR3: CASSSLLHTEAFF. The CDR3 DNA reads as TGTGCCAGCAGCTCCCTTCTTCACACTGAAGCTTTCTTT. The chain combines TRBV7-3 with TRBJ1-1; D unresolved. The CDR3 is 13 amino acids. Per germline, CDR1 SGHTA and CDR2 FQGTGA. V gave up 4 bases and J gave up 3 bases, with 9 bases separating them.

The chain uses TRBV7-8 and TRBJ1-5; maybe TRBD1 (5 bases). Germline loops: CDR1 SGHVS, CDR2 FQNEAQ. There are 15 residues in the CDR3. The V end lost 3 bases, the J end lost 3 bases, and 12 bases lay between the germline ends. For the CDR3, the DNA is TGTGCCAGCAGCTTTGCAGGGAGGGACAATCAGCCCCAGCATTTT. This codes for CASSFAGRDNQPQHF.

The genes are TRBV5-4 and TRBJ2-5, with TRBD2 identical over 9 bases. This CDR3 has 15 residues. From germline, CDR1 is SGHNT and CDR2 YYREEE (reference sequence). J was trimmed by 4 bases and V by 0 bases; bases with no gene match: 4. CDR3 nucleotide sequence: TGTGCCAGCAGCTTGGAGGGACTAGCTGCAGAGACCCAGTACTTC. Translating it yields CASSLEGLAAETQYF.

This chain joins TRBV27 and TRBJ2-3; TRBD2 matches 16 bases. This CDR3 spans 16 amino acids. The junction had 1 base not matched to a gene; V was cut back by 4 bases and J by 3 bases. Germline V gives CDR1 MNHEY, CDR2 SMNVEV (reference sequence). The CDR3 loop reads CASSSGLAGGTDTQYF. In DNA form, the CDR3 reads TGTGCCAGCAGTTCGGGACTAGCGGGAGGGACAGATACGCAGTATTTT.

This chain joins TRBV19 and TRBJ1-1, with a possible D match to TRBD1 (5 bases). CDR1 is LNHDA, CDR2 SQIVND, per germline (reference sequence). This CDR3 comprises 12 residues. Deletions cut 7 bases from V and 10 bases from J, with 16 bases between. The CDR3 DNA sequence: TGTGCCAGTACCCCCCAGGTTGGGGCAGCTTTCTTT. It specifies CASTPQVGAAFF.

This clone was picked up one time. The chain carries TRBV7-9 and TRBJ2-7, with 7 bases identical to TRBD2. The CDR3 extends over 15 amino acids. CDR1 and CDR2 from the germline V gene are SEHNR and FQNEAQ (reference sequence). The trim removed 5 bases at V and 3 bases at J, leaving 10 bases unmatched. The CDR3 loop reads CASSAGSSGFYEQYF. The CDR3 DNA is TGTGCCAGCAGCGCGGGGTCTAGCGGCTTCTACGAGCAGTACTTC.

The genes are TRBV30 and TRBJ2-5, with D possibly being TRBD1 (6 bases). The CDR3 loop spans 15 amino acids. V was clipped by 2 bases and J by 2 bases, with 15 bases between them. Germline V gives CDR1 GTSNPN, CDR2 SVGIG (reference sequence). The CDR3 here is CAWSSGVSAQETQYF. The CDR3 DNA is TGTGCCTGGAGTTCAGGGGTCAGTGCGCAAGAGACCCAGTACTTC. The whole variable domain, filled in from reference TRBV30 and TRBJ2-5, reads SQTIHQWPATLVQPVGSPLSLECTVEGTSNPNLYWYRQAAGRGLQLLFYSVGIGQISSEVPQNLSASRPQDRQFILSSKKLLLSDSGFYLCAWSSGVSAQETQYFGPGTRLLVL.

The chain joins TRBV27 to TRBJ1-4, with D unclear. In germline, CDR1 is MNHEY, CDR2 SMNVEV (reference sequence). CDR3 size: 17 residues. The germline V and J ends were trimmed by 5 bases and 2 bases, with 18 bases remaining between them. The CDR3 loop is CASSPPRGRVTNEKLFF. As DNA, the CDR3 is TGTGCCAGCAGTCCACCCCGGGGTCGAGTGACTAATGAAAAACTGTTTTTT. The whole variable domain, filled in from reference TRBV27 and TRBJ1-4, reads EAQVTQNPRYLITVTGKKLTVTCSQNMNHEYMSWYRQDPGLGLRQIYYSMNVEVTDKGDVPEGYKVSRKEKRNFPLILESPSPNQTSLYFCASSPPRGRVTNEKLFFGSGTQLSVL.

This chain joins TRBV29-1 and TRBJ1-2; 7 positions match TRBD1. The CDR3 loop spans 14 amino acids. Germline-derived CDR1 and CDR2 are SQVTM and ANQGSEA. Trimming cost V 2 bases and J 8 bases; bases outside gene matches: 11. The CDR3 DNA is TGCAGCGTTGAAAAGGAGGGGGCAGTAAGCGGCTACACCTTC. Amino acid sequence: CSVEKEGAVSGYTF.

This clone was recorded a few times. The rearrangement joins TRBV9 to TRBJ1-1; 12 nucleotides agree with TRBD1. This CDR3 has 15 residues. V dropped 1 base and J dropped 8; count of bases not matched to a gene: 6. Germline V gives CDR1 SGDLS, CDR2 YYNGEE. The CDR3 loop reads CASSVSPGQGAEAFF. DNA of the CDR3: TGTGCCAGCAGCGTATCCCCGGGACAGGGGGCCGAAGCTTTCTTT.

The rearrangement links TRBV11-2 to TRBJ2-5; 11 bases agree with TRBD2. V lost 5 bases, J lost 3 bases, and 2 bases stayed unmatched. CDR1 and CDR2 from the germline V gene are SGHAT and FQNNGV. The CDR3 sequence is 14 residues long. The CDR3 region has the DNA TGTGCCAGCAGCAAGGGACTAGCGGAAGAGACCCAGTACTTC. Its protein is CASSKGLAEETQYF. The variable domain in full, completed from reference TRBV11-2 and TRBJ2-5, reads EAGVAQSPRYKIIEKRQSVAFWCNPISGHATLYWYQQILGQGPKLLIQFQNNGVVDDSQLPKDRFSAERLKGVDSTLKIQPAKLEDSAVYLCASSKGLAEETQYFGPGTRLLVL.

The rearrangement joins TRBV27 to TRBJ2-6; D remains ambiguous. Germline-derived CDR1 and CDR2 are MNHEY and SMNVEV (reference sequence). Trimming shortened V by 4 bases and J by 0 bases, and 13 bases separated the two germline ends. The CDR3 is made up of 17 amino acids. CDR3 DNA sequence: TGTGCCAGCAGTTCACCAACGAAGAGCTCTGGGGCCAACGTCCTGACTTTC. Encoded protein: CASSSPTKSSGANVLTF.

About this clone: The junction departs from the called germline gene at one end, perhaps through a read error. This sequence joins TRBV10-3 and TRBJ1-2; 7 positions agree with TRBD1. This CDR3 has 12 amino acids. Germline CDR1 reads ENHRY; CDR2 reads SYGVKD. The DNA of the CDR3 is TGTGCCATCAGTAGAGACGTGGACAGGCCCTGGTTC. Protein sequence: CAISRDVDRPWF.

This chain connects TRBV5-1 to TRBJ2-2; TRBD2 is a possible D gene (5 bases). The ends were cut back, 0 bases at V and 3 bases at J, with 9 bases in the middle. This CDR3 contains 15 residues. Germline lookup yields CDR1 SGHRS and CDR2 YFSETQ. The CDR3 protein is CASSLGGIDTGELFF. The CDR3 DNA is TGCGCCAGCAGCTTGGGAGGGATTGACACCGGGGAGCTGTTTTTT.

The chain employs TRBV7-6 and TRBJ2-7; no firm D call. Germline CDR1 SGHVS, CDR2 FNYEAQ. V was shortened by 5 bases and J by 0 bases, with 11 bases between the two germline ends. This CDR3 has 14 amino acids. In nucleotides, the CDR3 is TGTGCCAGCAGCCTATTCCCTAGCTCCTACGAGCAGTACTTC. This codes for CASSLFPSSYEQYF.

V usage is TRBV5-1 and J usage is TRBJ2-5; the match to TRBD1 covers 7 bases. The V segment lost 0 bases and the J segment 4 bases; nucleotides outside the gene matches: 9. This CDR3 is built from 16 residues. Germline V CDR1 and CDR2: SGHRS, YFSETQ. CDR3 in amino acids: CASSLGGTARGETQYF. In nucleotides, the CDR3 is TGCGCCAGCAGCTTGGGGGGGACAGCGAGGGGAGAGACCCAGTACTTC.

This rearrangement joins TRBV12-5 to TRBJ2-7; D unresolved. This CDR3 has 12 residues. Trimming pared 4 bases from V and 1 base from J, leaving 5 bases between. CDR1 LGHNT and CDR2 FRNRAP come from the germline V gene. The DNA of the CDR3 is TGTGCTAGTGGTTACAGTTCCTACGAGCAGTACTTC. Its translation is CASGYSSYEQYF.

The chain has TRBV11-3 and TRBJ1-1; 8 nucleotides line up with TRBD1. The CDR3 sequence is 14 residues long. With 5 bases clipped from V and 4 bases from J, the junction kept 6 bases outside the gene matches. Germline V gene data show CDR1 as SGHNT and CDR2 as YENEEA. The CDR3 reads CASSVGQGGTEAFF. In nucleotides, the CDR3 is TGTGCCAGCAGCGTTGGACAGGGAGGCACTGAAGCTTTCTTT.

CDR3 sequence reads: CASSERGGPQHF. The CDR3 DNA reads TGTGCCAGCAGTGAGAGGGGGGGCCCCCAGCATTTT. The gene calls are TRBV2 and TRBJ1-5; a possible D gene is TRBD1 (6 bases). This CDR3 spans 12 amino acids. Trimming cost V 3 bases and J 10 bases, with 10 bases left between them. CDR1 SNHLY and CDR2 FYNNEI come from the germline V gene.

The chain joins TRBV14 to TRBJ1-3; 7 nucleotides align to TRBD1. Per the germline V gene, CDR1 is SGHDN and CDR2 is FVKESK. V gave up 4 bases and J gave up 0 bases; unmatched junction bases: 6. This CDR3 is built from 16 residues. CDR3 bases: TGTGCCAGCAGCCCCTTGACAGGGACCTCTGGAAACACCATATATTTT. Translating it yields CASSPLTGTSGNTIYF.

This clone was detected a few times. In DNA form, the CDR3 reads TGTGCCAGCAGGTTTGCCGGGACAGCTGATGAAAAACTGTTTTTT. Translated: CASRFAGTADEKLFF. This chain links TRBV6-6 with TRBJ1-4; 7 bases are a match to TRBD1. The CDR3 consists of 15 residues. Germline V gene data show CDR1 as MNHNY and CDR2 as SVGAGI (reference sequence). V shed 6 bases and J 6 bases; nucleotides not matched to a gene: 10.

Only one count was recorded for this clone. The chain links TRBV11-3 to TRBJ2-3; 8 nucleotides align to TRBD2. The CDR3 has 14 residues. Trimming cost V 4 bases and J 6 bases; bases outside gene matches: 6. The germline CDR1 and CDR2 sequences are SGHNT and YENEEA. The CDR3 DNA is TGTGCCAGCAGCTCTATTAGCGGGATGGATACGCAGTATTTT. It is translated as CASSSISGMDTQYF.

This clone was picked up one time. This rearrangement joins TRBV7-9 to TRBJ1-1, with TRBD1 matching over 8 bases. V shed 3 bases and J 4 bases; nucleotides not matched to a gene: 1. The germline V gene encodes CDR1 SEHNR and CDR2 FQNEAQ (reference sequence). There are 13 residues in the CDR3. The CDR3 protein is CASSFTGGTEAFF. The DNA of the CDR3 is TGTGCCAGCAGCTTTACAGGGGGCACTGAAGCTTTCTTT.

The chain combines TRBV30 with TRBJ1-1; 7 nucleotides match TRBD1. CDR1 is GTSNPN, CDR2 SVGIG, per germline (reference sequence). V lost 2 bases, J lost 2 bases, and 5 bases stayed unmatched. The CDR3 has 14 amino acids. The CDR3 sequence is CAWSRGQLNTEAFF. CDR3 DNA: TGTGCCTGGAGTAGGGGACAGCTTAACACTGAAGCTTTCTTT.